A selection of T cell receptor beta chains follows, all from one sample in a study of T cells in Graves' hyperthyroidism and ophthalmopathy. MiXCR, applied by TCRdb to the multiplex PCR reads, yields one record per CDR3 protein. Among 250,000 to 300,000 distinct CDR3 sequences listed, 15% to 20% were seen once. Sequencing was done on a sample of blood. The receptors stem from a man in his fifties or sixties with Graves' ophthalmopathy. CDR3s include the opening cysteine and the closing phenylalanine or tryptophan. The order of the fields is J gene, D gene, V gene, clone size, CDR3 DNA, CDR3 protein. D genes are given only for firm matches. Some rows mark clone size as missing; the rest say once, few, many or name a class of expanded clone.

>TRBJ2-2|TRBD1|TRBV19|NA
TGTGCCAGTAGTAAAGGACAGGGGGCTAACACCGGGGAGCTGTTTTTT
CASSKGQGANTGELFF
>TRBJ2-3|TRBD2|TRBV29-1|many
TGCAGCGTTATGGGGGAGGGCCTGACAGATACGCAGTATTTT
CSVMGEGLTDTQYF
>TRBJ2-3|TRBD2|TRBV11-2|many
TGTGCCAGCAGCTCCAGCGGGAGGGTGACAGATACGCAGTATTTT
CASSSSGRVTDTQYF
>TRBJ2-3|NA|TRBV13|many
TGTGCCAGCAGCTTGGCATCAGATACGCAGTATTTT
CASSLASDTQYF
>TRBJ2-1|NA|TRBV7-3|NA
TGTGCCAGCAGCTTAGTCGGGCGCGAGCAGTTCTTC
CASSLVGREQFF
>TRBJ2-2|NA|TRBV10-3|NA
TGTGCCATCAGTGAGTCGATTCAGACCGGGGAGCTGTTTTTT
CAISESIQTGELFF
>TRBJ2-4|NA|TRBV13|many
TGTGCCAGCAGCTTAGCAGTGGGACTAGCCAAAAACATTCAGTACTTC
CASSLAVGLAKNIQYF
>TRBJ1-1|NA|TRBV18|NA
TGTGCCAGCTCAAAGCAGGGGCCCTCCTTCACGGGCACTGAAGCTTTCTTT
CASSKQGPSFTGTEAFF
>TRBJ1-6|NA|TRBV19|NA
TGTGCCAGTAGTATAACGACGGGAGGTACTTCACCCCTCCACTTT
CASSITTGGTSPLHF
>TRBJ2-1|NA|TRBV7-8|many
TGTGCCAGCAGCTCTACGGCCAGCGGGTGGATCGATGAGCAGTTCTTC
CASSSTASGWIDEQFF
>TRBJ2-2|NA|TRBV27|NA
TGTGCCAGCAGTTTGAGGTCACAGGTGAAGACCGGGGAGCTGTTTTTT
CASSLRSQVKTGELFF
>TRBJ2-1|NA|TRBV12-3/TRBV12-4|NA
TGTGCCAGCAGTTACGCGGCAGAGCAGTTCTTC
CASSYAAEQFF
>TRBJ1-4|NA|TRBV27|NA
TGTGCCAGCAGGCCCCCCGGGGCCTGGGGTGAAAAACTGTTTTTT
CASRPPGAWGEKLFF
>TRBJ1-5|NA|TRBV20-1|many
TGCAGTGCCAGGGGTGGGGAGAATAGCAATCAGCCCCAGCATTTT
CSARGGENSNQPQHF
>TRBJ1-2|TRBD1|TRBV7-3|few
TGTGCCAGCAGCTCCGGACAGGTGGGGGGCTACACCTTC
CASSSGQVGGYTF
>TRBJ2-1|TRBD2|TRBV19|few
TGTGCCAGTAGTCTCGGGACTAGCGGGAGGGGCAATGAGCAGTTCTTC
CASSLGTSGRGNEQFF
>TRBJ2-1|TRBD2|TRBV7-2|NA
TGTGCCAGCAGTCCGTACGGGGGGACTGAGCAGTTCTTC
CASSPYGGTEQFF
>TRBJ1-1|NA|TRBV6-1|few
TGTGCCAGCAGTCGAACAGGGCAATCTGAAGCTTTCTTT
CASSRTGQSEAFF
>TRBJ2-4|NA|TRBV28|many
TGTGCCAGCAGTTTTATACAAAACATTCAGTACTTC
CASSFIQNIQYF
>TRBJ1-3|NA|TRBV18|many
TGTGCCAGCTCACCATCTACCCCCTCTGGAAACACCATATATTTT
CASSPSTPSGNTIYF
>TRBJ1-3|NA|TRBV13|NA
TGTGCCAGCAGCTTGCGGACAGCCGGAAACACCATATATTTT
CASSLRTAGNTIYF
>TRBJ1-1|NA|TRBV28|NA
TGTGCCAGCGGCCTCGGGGGAGCGAACACTGAAGCTTTCTTT
CASGLGGANTEAFF
>TRBJ1-1|TRBD1|TRBV6-1|NA
TGTGCCAGCAGTTTCGCACAGGGGGCGCGTACTGAAGCTTTCTTT
CASSFAQGARTEAFF
>TRBJ2-7|TRBD1|TRBV18|few
TGTGCCAGCTCAGTGGGGACAGGGGCTAACGAGCAGTACTTC
CASSVGTGANEQYF
>TRBJ2-7|NA|TRBV27|many
TGTGCCAGCAGGCCGAGTAGTAGGCACGAGCAGTACTTC
CASRPSSRHEQYF
>TRBJ1-4|TRBD1|TRBV11-2|NA
TGTGCCAGCAGCTTAGAGAGACAGGGTGGAAAACTGTTTTTT
CASSLERQGGKLFF
>TRBJ2-2|NA|TRBV7-9|few
TGTGCCAGTGGGGACTGGGTTACCGGGGAGCTGTTTTTT
CASGDWVTGELFF
>TRBJ1-1|NA|TRBV7-9|many
TGTGCCAGCAGCCCCTATGGGAGTAATGAAGCTTTCTTT
CASSPYGSNEAFF